The clone carrying this T cell receptor beta chain was picked up a small number of times. Its target is not known. Two oligonucleotides, mixed equimolar, formed the beta constant-region primer covering TRBC1 and TRBC2. The ligated cDNA underwent four PCR rounds using SP2 and nested alpha and beta constant-region primers. TCRdb reprocessed the UMI-ligation and nested PCR reads via MiXCR and lists one record per CDR3 protein. The repertoire includes about 150,000 distinct CDR3 sequences, approximately 22% of them detected once, and 0.11% sits in the top ten. The CDR3 has 16 amino acids. Germline CDR1 reads SGHNT; CDR2 reads YYREEE (reference sequence). V was cut by 1 base and J by 0 bases, with 12 bases left in between. Separate alpha and beta amplification began at the second PCR step. This sample is drawn from a study of naive and memory T cell subsets. Study-wide results and limits: Gini index rose across naive, CM, EM and EMRA in CD4 and CD8. Especially in CD8 cells, naive repertoires contained a few larger clonotypes, possibly CD45RA-re-expressing memory cells.

The sequence derives from a human donor in good health. This chain links TRBV5-4 with TRBJ2-3; D is uncertain. Sequencing was carried out using naive CD4+ T cells from blood. The CDR3: CASSLSRKFSTDTQYF. CDR3 bases: TGTGCCAGCAGCTTGTCAAGGAAATTTAGCACAGATACGCAGTATTTT.